This TCR beta chain is from a study of OX40 agonist ivuxolimab in advanced cancers. Study-wide background: Patients took ivuxolimab, an agonistic anti-OX40 (CD134) antibody. Three patients, one with hepatocellular carcinoma and two with cutaneous melanoma, achieved partial responses.

This clone showed up just a few times. A read error may produce the germline difference seen at one junction end. Sequencing was performed with immunoSEQ multiplex PCR; in TCRdb, only in-frame clones are kept and a portion is missing. Among tens of thousands of clones listed, around 76% were seen once. This CDR3 has 16 residues. From germline, CDR1 is SEHNR and CDR2 FQNEAQ (reference sequence). The TCR was taken from an adult with an advanced solid tumor such as melanoma, head and neck, liver or kidney cancer. Specimen: CD4+ or CD8+ T cells sorted from blood, collected in a trial of the OX40 agonist ivuxolimab. The chain links TRBV7-9 to TRBJ2-1; D unresolved. CDR3 sequence: CASSLDGRNSFNEQFF. The CDR3, as DNA: TGTGCCAGCAGCTTAGATGGCAGAAATTCCTTCAATGAGCAGTTCTTC.